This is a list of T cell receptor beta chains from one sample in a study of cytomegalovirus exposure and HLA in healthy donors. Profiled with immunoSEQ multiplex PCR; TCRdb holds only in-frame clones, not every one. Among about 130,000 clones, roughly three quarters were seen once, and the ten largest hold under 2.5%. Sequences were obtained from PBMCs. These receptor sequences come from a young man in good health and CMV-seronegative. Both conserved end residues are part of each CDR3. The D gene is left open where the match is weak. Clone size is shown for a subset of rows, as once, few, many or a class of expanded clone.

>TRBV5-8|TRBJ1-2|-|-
CASSFGQGYGYTF
TGTGCCAGCAGCTTCGGTCAGGGCTATGGCTACACCTTC
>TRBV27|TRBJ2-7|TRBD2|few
CASRIAGGYEQYF
TGTGCCAGCAGAATAGCGGGAGGATACGAGCAGTACTTC
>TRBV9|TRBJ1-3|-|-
CASSEGQAGGIYF
TGTGCCAGCAGCGAGGGACAAGCTGGGGGCATATATTTT
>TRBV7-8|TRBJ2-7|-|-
CASSSIGGGAIYEQYF
TGTGCCAGCAGCTCCATCGGTGGCGGAGCGATCTACGAGCAGTACTTC
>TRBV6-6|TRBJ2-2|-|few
CASSSADTGELFF
TGTGCCAGCAGTTCAGCGGACACCGGGGAGCTGTTTTTT
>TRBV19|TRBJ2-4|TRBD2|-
CASSIRLAGAPAKNIQYF
TGTGCCAGTAGTATTAGGCTAGCGGGAGCCCCAGCCAAAAACATTCAGTACTTC
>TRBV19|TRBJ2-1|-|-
CASSIVGGGSYNEQFF
TGTGCCAGTAGTATAGTCGGGGGAGGCTCCTACAATGAGCAGTTCTTC
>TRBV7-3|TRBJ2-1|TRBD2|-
CASSSGRKGNEQFF
TGTGCCAGCAGTAGCGGGAGGAAAGGCAATGAGCAGTTCTTC
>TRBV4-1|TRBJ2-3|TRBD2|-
CASSQGPLAVTDTQYF
TGCGCCAGCAGCCAAGGACCACTAGCGGTAACAGATACGCAGTATTTT
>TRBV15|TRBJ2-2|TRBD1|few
CATSRNRGTGNTGELFF
TGTGCCACCAGCAGGAACCGTGGGACAGGGAACACCGGGGAGCTGTTTTTT
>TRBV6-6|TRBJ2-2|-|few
CASSSTRANTGELFF
TGTGCCAGCAGCTCCACTAGAGCGAACACCGGGGAGCTGTTTTTT
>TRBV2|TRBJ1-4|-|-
CASSARQNYNEKLFF
TGTGCCAGCAGCGCGCGACAGAATTATAATGAAAAACTGTTTTTT